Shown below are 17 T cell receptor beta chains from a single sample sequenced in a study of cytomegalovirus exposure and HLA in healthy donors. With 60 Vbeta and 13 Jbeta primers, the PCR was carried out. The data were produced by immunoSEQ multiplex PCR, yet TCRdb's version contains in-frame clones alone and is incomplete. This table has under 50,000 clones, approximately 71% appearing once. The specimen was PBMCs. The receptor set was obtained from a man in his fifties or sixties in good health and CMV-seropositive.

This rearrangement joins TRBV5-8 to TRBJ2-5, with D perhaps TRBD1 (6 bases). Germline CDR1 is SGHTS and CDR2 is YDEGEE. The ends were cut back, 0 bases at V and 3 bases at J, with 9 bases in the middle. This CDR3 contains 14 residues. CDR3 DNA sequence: TGTGCCAGCAGCTTGGGGACAGCAGAAGAGACCCAGTACTTC. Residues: CASSLGTAEETQYF.

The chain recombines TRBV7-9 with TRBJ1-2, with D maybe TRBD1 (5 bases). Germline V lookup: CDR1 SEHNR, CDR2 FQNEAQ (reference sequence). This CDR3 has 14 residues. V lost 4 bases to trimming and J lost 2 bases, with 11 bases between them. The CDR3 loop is CASSSGIWNYGYTF. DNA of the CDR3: TGTGCCAGCAGCTCAGGGATCTGGAACTATGGCTACACCTTC.

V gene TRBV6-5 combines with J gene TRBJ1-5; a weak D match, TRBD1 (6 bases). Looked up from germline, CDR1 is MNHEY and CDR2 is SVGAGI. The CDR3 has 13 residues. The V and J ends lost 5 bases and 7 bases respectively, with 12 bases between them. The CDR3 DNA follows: TGTGCCAGCAGTCCCAGGGGAGAACAGCCCCAGCATTTT. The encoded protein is CASSPRGEQPQHF.

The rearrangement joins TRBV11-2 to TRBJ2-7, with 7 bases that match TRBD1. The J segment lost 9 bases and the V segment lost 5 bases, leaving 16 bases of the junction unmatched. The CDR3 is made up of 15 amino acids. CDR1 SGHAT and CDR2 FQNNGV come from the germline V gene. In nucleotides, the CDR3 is TGTGCCAGCAGCGCATCGAGGACAGGCGGTAATGTGCAGTACTTC. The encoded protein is CASSASRTGGNVQYF.

This chain's CDR3 is CASSYQGSSDEQYF. The CDR3 nucleotides read TGCGCCAGCAGCTATCAGGGGTCGAGCGACGAGCAGTACTTC. The V gene is TRBV5-1, the J gene TRBJ2-7, with a weak D call TRBD1 (6 bases). The CDR3 extends over 14 amino acids. V was pared by 3 bases and J by 5 bases, with 15 bases between. Per germline, CDR1 SGHRS and CDR2 YFSETQ.

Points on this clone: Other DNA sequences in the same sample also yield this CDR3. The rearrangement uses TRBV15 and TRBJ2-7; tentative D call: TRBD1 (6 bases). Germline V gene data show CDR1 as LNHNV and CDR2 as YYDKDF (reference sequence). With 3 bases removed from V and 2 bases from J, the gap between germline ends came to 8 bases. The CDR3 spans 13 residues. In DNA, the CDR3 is TGTGCCACCAGCAGGGACAGAACCTACGAGCAGTACTTC. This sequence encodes CATSRDRTYEQYF.

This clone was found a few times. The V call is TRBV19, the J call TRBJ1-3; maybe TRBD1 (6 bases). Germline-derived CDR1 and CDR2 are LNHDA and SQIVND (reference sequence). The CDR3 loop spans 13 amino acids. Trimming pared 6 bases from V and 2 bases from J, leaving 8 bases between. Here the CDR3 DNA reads TGTGCCAGTAGACAGGGCGCTGGAAACACCATATATTTT. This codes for CASRQGAGNTIYF.

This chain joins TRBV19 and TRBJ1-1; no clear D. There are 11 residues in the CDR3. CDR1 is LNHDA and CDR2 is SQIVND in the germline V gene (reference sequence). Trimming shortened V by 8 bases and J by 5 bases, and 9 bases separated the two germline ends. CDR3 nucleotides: TGTGCCAGTGGCCCGCGGACTGAAGCTTTCTTT. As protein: CASGPRTEAFF.

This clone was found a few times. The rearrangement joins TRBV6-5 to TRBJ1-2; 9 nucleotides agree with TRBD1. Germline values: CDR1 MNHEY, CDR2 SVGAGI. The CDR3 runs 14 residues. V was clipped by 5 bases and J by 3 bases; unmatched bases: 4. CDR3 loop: CASSRGQGDYGYTF. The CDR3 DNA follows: TGTGCCAGCAGTAGGGGACAGGGAGACTATGGCTACACCTTC.

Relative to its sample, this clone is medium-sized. For the CDR3, the DNA is TGTGCCAGCAGTCGGACAGTTGCAACTAATGAAAAACTGTTTTTT. Amino acid sequence: CASSRTVATNEKLFF. The genes are TRBV6-4 and TRBJ1-4; D possibly corresponds to TRBD1 (6 bases). This CDR3 has 15 residues. V shed 5 bases and J shed 0 bases, with 10 bases lying between them. Germline V lookup: CDR1 MRHNA, CDR2 SNTAGT.

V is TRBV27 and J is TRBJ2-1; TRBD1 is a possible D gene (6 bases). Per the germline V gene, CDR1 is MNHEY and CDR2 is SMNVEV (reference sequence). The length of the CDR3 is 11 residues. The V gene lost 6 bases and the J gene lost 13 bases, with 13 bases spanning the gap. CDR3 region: CASRQGVSQFF. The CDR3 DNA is TGTGCCAGCAGACAGGGAGTAAGCCAGTTCTTC.

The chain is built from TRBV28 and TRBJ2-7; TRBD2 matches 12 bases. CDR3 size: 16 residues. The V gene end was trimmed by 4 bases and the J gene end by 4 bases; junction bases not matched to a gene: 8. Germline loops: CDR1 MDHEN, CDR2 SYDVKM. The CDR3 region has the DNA TGTGCCAGCAGTTCCCTGGGGCTAGCGGGGGGGTACGAGCAGTACTTC. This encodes CASSSLGLAGGYEQYF.

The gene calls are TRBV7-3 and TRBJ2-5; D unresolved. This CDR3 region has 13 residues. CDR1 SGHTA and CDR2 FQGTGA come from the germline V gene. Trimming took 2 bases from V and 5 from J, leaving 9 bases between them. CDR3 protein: CASSLGSGETQYF. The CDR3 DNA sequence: TGTGCCAGCAGCTTAGGTTCCGGGGAGACCCAGTACTTC.

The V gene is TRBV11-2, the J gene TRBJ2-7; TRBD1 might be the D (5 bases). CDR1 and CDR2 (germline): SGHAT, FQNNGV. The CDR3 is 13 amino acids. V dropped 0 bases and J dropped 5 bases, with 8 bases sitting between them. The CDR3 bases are TGTGCCAGCAGCTTAGATCGCAGGGACGAGCAGTACTTC. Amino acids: CASSLDRRDEQYF.

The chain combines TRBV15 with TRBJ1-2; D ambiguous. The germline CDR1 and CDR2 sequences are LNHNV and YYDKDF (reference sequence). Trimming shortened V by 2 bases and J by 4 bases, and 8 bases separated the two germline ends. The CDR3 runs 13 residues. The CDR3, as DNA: TGTGCCACCAGCAGATCGCAGGTCTATGGCTACACCTTC. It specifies CATSRSQVYGYTF.

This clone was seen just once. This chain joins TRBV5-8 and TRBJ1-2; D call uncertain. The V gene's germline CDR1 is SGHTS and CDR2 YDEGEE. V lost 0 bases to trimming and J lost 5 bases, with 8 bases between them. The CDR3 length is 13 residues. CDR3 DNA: TGTGCCAGCAGCTTGGAGCGGGTTTATGGCTACACCTTC. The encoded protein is CASSLERVYGYTF.

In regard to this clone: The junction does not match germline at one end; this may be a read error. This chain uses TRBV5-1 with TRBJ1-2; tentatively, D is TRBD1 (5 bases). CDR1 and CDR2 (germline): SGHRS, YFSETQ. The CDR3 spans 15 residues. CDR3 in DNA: TGCGCCAGCACCTTGATCTGGGGCGCCAACTATGGCTACACCTTC. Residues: CASTLIWGANYGYTF.